This TCR beta chain derives from a study of blood T cell repertoires in COVID-19. Turning to the study itself: The cDNA or gDNA used as material had been derived from T cells, B-cell-depleted T cells, or PBMCs.

A Seattle source enrolled patients during active infection and followed them longitudinally. In the authors' workflow: Amplification from reference gene primers served as the basis for estimated nucleated cell counts. Here immunoSEQ multiplex PCR was the method, and the copy in TCRdb shows in-frame clones only, minus some. V and J calls and clone size are copied from that table; D and trimming were computed from the DNA. The profile shows a few hundred thousand clones, about 90% of them singletons. This CDR3 region has 12 residues. Trimming took 5 bases from V and 4 from J, leaving 9 bases between them. In germline, CDR1 is LGHNA, CDR2 YNFKEQ.

This TCR came from a woman in her twenties or thirties with COVID-19, enrolled during active disease. Sequenced sample: peripheral blood. The J gene is TRBJ2-7, the V gene TRBV4-2, with a tentative D call TRBD2 (6 bases). The CDR3 bases are TGTGCCAGCAGCGACGGGAGTTACGAGCAGTACTTC. Residues: CASSDGSYEQYF.